The 15 T cell receptor beta chains in this list originate from one sample, sequenced in a study of blood T cells in healthy people across ages. A second about 7 to 12 cycle PCR used barcoded and J-beta primers. MiXCR, run by TCRdb on the 5' RACE reads, gives a single entry per CDR3 protein. Of about 570,000 distinct CDR3 sequences in the sample, about 26% were seen once. The sample was also reused in another study, on T cells of mothers and their children.

The sequencing sample was made of blood. Receptor source: a boy aged 2 to 10 in good health.

The rearrangement joins TRBV9 to TRBJ2-5; 7 nucleotides line up with TRBD1. The CDR3 runs 15 residues. V lost 2 bases, J lost 0 bases, and 4 bases stayed unmatched. Looked up from germline, CDR1 is SGDLS and CDR2 is YYNGEE. DNA of the CDR3: TGTGCCAGCAGCGTGGGGACAGCGTACCAAGAGACCCAGTACTTC. Its protein is CASSVGTAYQETQYF.

This clonotype has only a few counts. V usage is TRBV24-1 and J usage is TRBJ2-6, with a tentative D call TRBD1 (6 bases). Germline V gives CDR1 KGHDR, CDR2 SFDVKD. The V gene lost 10 bases and the J gene lost 4 bases, with 13 bases spanning the gap. CDR3 size: 14 residues. The CDR3 sequence: CATPQGTGANVLTF. CDR3 in DNA: TGTGCCACGCCGCAGGGGACCGGGGCCAACGTCCTGACTTTC.

The rearrangement joins TRBV13 to TRBJ1-2; TRBD1 might be the D (5 bases). The germline CDR1 and CDR2 sequences are PRHDT and FYEKMQ (reference sequence). The ends were cut back, 5 bases at V and 2 bases at J, with 12 bases in the middle. This CDR3 spans 14 amino acids. The CDR3 region has the DNA TGTGCCAGCAGCGGGGGACTATTCAACTATGGCTACACCTTC. Amino acid sequence: CASSGGLFNYGYTF.

This clonotype has just a few counts. The V call is TRBV15, the J call TRBJ2-5; no definite D call. CDR3 size: 15 residues. V was shortened by 0 bases and J by 5 bases, with 13 bases between the two germline ends. CDR1 and CDR2 from the germline V gene are LNHNV and YYDKDF (reference sequence). Here the CDR3 reads CATSRDNWSRETQYF. CDR3 DNA sequence: TGTGCCACCAGCAGAGATAACTGGTCAAGGGAGACCCAGTACTTC.

The chain couples TRBV7-3 to TRBJ1-6; D is ambiguous. The CDR3 loop spans 13 amino acids. V was pared by 4 bases and J by 9 bases, with 10 bases between. The V gene's germline CDR1 is SGHTA and CDR2 FQGTGA. The CDR3 spells CASSSGFGSPLHF. The CDR3 nucleotides are TGTGCCAGCAGCTCCGGGTTTGGTTCACCCCTCCACTTT.

V usage is TRBV5-5 and J usage is TRBJ2-1, with D perhaps TRBD1 or TRBD2 (5 bases each). Deletions cut 4 bases from V and 5 bases from J, with 13 bases between. This CDR3 has 14 amino acids. Germline V gene data show CDR1 as SGHKS and CDR2 as YYEKEE (reference sequence). CDR3 in DNA: TGTGCCAGCAGCAAAGGGACGGGGAACAATGAGCAGTTCTTC. This codes for CASSKGTGNNEQFF.

CDR3 protein: CASSGASEREQYF. CDR3 DNA sequence: TGTGCCAGCAGCGGTGCTAGCGAGCGCGAGCAGTACTTC. The rearrangement links TRBV9 to TRBJ2-7; maybe TRBD2 (6 bases). The CDR3 extends over 13 amino acids. The germline gives CDR1 SGDLS, CDR2 YYNGEE. The ends were cut back, 3 bases at V and 6 bases at J, with 13 bases in the middle.

The sample holds many counts of this clonotype. The V gene is TRBV5-5, the J gene TRBJ2-5; the match to TRBD1 covers 9 bases. Trimming at V came to 6 bases and at J to 2 bases, leaving 17 bases not matched to a gene. The CDR3 covers 18 residues. The germline gives CDR1 SGHKS, CDR2 YYEKEE (reference sequence). CDR3 nucleotides: TGTGCCAGCACCCCTAGGACAGGGGCGTCTAGGGGGCAAGAGACCCAGTACTTC. It encodes CASTPRTGASRGQETQYF. The full variable domain, with the rest looked up from reference TRBV5-5 and TRBJ2-5, is DAGVTQSPTHLIKTRGQQVTLRCSPISGHKSVSWYQQVLGQGPQFIFQYYEKEERGRGNFPDRFSARQFPNYSSELNVNALLLGDSALYLCASTPRTGASRGQETQYFGPGTRLLVL.

The gene calls are TRBV19 and TRBJ2-5; 9 bases are shared with TRBD2. The J call may be in error: the DNA end matches TRBJ2-7 better. The CDR3 extends over 15 amino acids. Germline V gene lookup returns CDR1 LNHDA and CDR2 SQIVND (reference sequence). In DNA form, the CDR3 reads TGTGCCAGTAGTTTCGGCGGGGGGGCCTTGAACGAGCAGTACTTC. Its translation: CASSFGGGALNEQYF.

This chain uses TRBV27 with TRBJ1-1; a possible D gene is TRBD1 (5 bases). Germline CDR1 reads MNHEY; CDR2 reads SMNVEV (reference sequence). Trimming took off 0 bases at V and 9 bases at J, with 8 bases between the two ends. CDR3 length: 12 amino acids. The CDR3 loop reads CASSLSGAKAFF. The CDR3 DNA reads TGTGCCAGCAGTTTATCCGGGGCTAAAGCTTTCTTT.

V gene TRBV29-1 combines with J gene TRBJ2-5, with D possibly TRBD2 on 6 matching bases. Germline V CDR1 and CDR2: SQVTM, ANQGSEA. Trimming removed 7 bases from V and 1 base from J, with 16 bases in between. The CDR3 loop spans 14 amino acids. The chain's CDR3 is CSGGRGRIQETQYF. The CDR3 DNA is TGCAGCGGTGGGCGGGGCAGAATCCAAGAGACCCAGTACTTC.

This clonotype was picked up a small number of times. This chain joins TRBV9 and TRBJ2-5; weak D call: TRBD1 (5 bases). This CDR3 comprises 16 residues. V was trimmed by 1 base and J by 1 base, leaving 14 bases between them. Germline CDR1 and CDR2: SGDLS and YYNGEE. The CDR3 region is CASSVSWGHGQETQYF. In DNA, the CDR3 is TGTGCCAGCAGCGTAAGCTGGGGCCACGGCCAAGAGACCCAGTACTTC.

In this sample, this clonotype turned up a few times. V usage is TRBV29-1 and J usage is TRBJ1-1; D is undetermined. This CDR3 has 13 residues. Per the germline V gene, CDR1 is SQVTM and CDR2 is ANQGSEA. V gave up 4 bases and J gave up 1 base, with 10 bases separating them. CDR3 amino acids: CSVVPERNTEAFF. In DNA form, the CDR3 reads TGCAGCGTTGTTCCAGAGAGGAACACTGAAGCTTTCTTT.

CDR3 nucleotide sequence: TGTGCCAGCAGATACCTACAGGGGAAGGCAGATACGCAGTATTTT. Amino acid sequence: CASRYLQGKADTQYF. The V call is TRBV7-8, the J call TRBJ2-3, with 7 bases matching TRBD1. Per the germline V gene, CDR1 is SGHVS and CDR2 is FQNEAQ. CDR3 length: 15 amino acids. Trimming cost V 6 bases and J 4 bases; bases outside gene matches: 10.

In its sample, this clonotype was seen a few times. The V call is TRBV6-2 or TRBV6-3, the J call TRBJ2-2, with 8 bases identical to TRBD1. With 2 bases clipped from V and 2 bases from J, the junction kept 7 bases outside the gene matches. The CDR3 runs to 17 residues. The germline CDR1 and CDR2 sequences are MNHEY and SVGEGT. DNA of the CDR3: TGTGCCAGCAGTTACCGCCTGACAGGGGTCAACACCGGGGAGCTGTTTTTT. Translating it yields CASSYRLTGVNTGELFF.